This is a list of T cell receptor beta chains from one sample in a study of cytomegalovirus exposure and HLA in healthy donors. Clones were read by immunoSEQ multiplex PCR, and TCRdb kept only the in-frame ones, dropping some. This table has approximately 70,000 clones, around 80% appearing once. Sequenced sample: PBMCs. These receptors came from a man aged 45-60 years in good health and CMV-seronegative. Both conserved end residues are part of each CDR3. The order of the fields is clone size, J gene, D gene, V gene, CDR3 DNA, CDR3 protein. D genes are given only for firm matches. For some rows the clone size is stated as once, few or many, or as a class when expanded; others skip it.

. | TRBJ2-1 | . | TRBV27 | TGTGCCAGCAGTTTTCGGGTTGGAGGGGCACCGCAGTTCTTC | CASSFRVGGAPQFF
few | TRBJ2-5 | . | TRBV6-1 | TGTGCCAGCAGTGAAGTCGACTCCTTGGCCCAGTACTTC | CASSEVDSLAQYF
few | TRBJ1-1 | . | TRBV6-1 | TGTGCCAGCATGCGGCAGGGGATGAACACTGAAGCTTTCTTT | CASMRQGMNTEAFF
. | TRBJ2-7 | TRBD1 | TRBV10-3 | TGTGCCATCAGCCGGGACAGGGCCTACGAGCAGTACTTC | CAISRDRAYEQYF
. | TRBJ2-5 | . | TRBV5-6 | TGTGCCAGCAGCTTGGAGGGGACAGGCCGGGGGGCCCAGTACTTC | CASSLEGTGRGAQYF
. | TRBJ2-5 | TRBD2 | TRBV7-9 | TGTGCCAGCAGCCATTTAGGGGAGGGGGAGACCCAGTACTTC | CASSHLGEGETQYF
. | TRBJ2-4 | TRBD1 | TRBV2 | TGTGCCAGCAGGACGACAGGGGCGTCCAAAAACATTCAGTACTTC | CASRTTGASKNIQYF
. | TRBJ1-1 | . | TRBV19 | TGTGCCAGTAGTAGCCCCGGAGTGAACACTGAAGCTTTCTTT | CASSSPGVNTEAFF
. | TRBJ1-2 | TRBD1 | TRBV6-1 | TGTGCCAGCAGTGAGCGGGGGGACAGTCAGGGCTACACCTTC | CASSERGDSQGYTF
once | TRBJ2-7 | TRBD1 | TRBV7-6 | TGTGCCAGCAGCTTAGGACATCCCGGGACAGGGAAACACGAGCAGTACTTC | CASSLGHPGTGKHEQYF
. | TRBJ1-1 | . | TRBV2 | TGTGCCAGCAGTTGGGCGAACACTGAAGCTTTCTTT | CASSWANTEAFF
. | TRBJ2-7 | . | TRBV11-2 | TGTGCCAGCAGCCCACGAGCCTTAGTCTCCTACGAGCAGTACTTC | CASSPRALVSYEQYF
. | TRBJ2-3 | . | TRBV7-3 | TGTGCCAGCAGCTTATACGGGGGTTTGGGAGATACGCAGTATTTT | CASSLYGGLGDTQYF
. | TRBJ2-4 | . | TRBV7-9 | TGTGCCAGCAGCTTAGCCGGGACCAAAAACATTCAGTACTTC | CASSLAGTKNIQYF
. | TRBJ2-5 | . | TRBV5-1 | TGCGCCAGTACTTATGGCCAAGAGACCCAGTACTTC | CASTYGQETQYF
. | TRBJ2-3 | TRBD1 | TRBV7-2 | TGTGCCAGCAGCTCAGAGGGGGCGCTTGGCACAGATACGCAGTATTTT | CASSSEGALGTDTQYF
. | TRBJ2-7 | TRBD2 | TRBV6-5 | TGTGCCAGCAGCCCCGGGACTAGTGCCTACGAGCAGTACTTC | CASSPGTSAYEQYF
. | TRBJ2-4 | . | TRBV7-2 | TGTGCCAGCAGCGGAAGCAGCGGAAACATTCAGTACTTC | CASSGSSGNIQYF
. | TRBJ1-2 | . | TRBV10-3 | TGTGCCATCAGTGAGTCGACGGTGCGGGGCTACACCTTC | CAISESTVRGYTF
. | TRBJ2-7 | . | TRBV2 | TGTGCCAGCAGTGATCAGGGTTGGCCGTTCGAGCAGTACTTC | CASSDQGWPFEQYF
. | TRBJ2-3 | . | TRBV6-5 | TGTGCCAGCAGTTACTCGAACGGGGCAGATACGCAGTATTTT | CASSYSNGADTQYF
. | TRBJ1-4 | . | TRBV6-5 | TGTGCCAGCAGCCCGGACAGTATTAATGAAAAACTGTTTTTT | CASSPDSINEKLFF
. | TRBJ2-7 | TRBD2 | TRBV19 | TGTGCCAGTAGGGGGACTACCTACGAGCAGTACTTC | CASRGTTYEQYF
. | TRBJ1-5 | . | TRBV5-6 | TGTGCCAGCAGCTTGGGCCAGTCTAATCAGCCCCAGCATTTT | CASSLGQSNQPQHF
. | TRBJ1-3 | . | TRBV5-1 | TGCGCCAGCAGCTTGGACAGCTCTGGAAACACCATATATTTT | CASSLDSSGNTIYF
. | TRBJ1-1 | TRBD1 | TRBV5-5 | TGTGCCAGCAGATCTTCGCTCCGGGACAGGGGGTGGATGAACACTGAAGCTTTCTTT | CASRSSLRDRGWMNTEAFF
. | TRBJ2-1 | TRBD2 | TRBV5-4 | TGTGCCAGCAGGAGACGGGAGGCATACAATGAGCAGTTCTTC | CASRRREAYNEQFF
. | TRBJ1-2 | . | TRBV4-2 | TGTGCCAGCAGCCAAGGAGGTTGGGGGGAAGACTATGGCTACACCTTC | CASSQGGWGEDYGYTF
. | TRBJ1-5 | TRBD1 | TRBV30 | TGTGCCTGGGATCAGGGGGCGAGCAATCAGCCCCAGCATTTT | CAWDQGASNQPQHF
. | TRBJ1-1 | TRBD1 | TRBV28 | TGTGCCAGCACCGTGGACAGGGAGTGGGACACTGAAGCTTTCTTT | CASTVDREWDTEAFF
few | TRBJ2-7 | TRBD2 | TRBV10-3 | TGTGCCACCGTAGCGGGGGACCATTTCTACGAGCAGTACTTC | CATVAGDHFYEQYF
. | TRBJ2-1 | TRBD2 | TRBV29-1 | TGCAGCGTTGAACTAGCGGGAGGTAACAATGAGCAGTTCTTC | CSVELAGGNNEQFF
. | TRBJ2-7 | . | TRBV6-5 | TGTGCCAGCAGTTATTCCCTCGGGTCGATCGCCTACGAGCAGTACTTC | CASSYSLGSIAYEQYF
. | TRBJ2-1 | TRBD1 | TRBV6-1 | TGTGCCAGCATTCCGGGACAGTCTAACAATGAGCAGTTCTTC | CASIPGQSNNEQFF
. | TRBJ2-1 | TRBD2 | TRBV7-2 | TGTGCCAGCAGCTTAGTTCTAGCGGGAGGGTATCAGTTCTTC | CASSLVLAGGYQFF
few | TRBJ2-1 | TRBD2 | TRBV7-9 | TGTGCCGGGGAGACTAGCGGCTCCTACAATGAGCAGTTCTTC | CAGETSGSYNEQFF
. | TRBJ2-6 | TRBD2 | TRBV27 | TGTGCCAGGACACTGGGCGGGGGGAGCTCTGGGGCCAACGTCCTGACTTTC | CARTLGGGSSGANVLTF
. | TRBJ2-2 | . | TRBV18 | TGTGCCAGCTCACCGACAGATTTGAACACCGGGGAGCTGTTTTTT | CASSPTDLNTGELFF
once | TRBJ1-2 | . | TRBV6-5 | TGTGCCAGCAGTTCCCAAAACAGGGTAGTCTATGGCTACACCTTC | CASSSQNRVVYGYTF
. | TRBJ2-7 | TRBD2 | TRBV6-5 | TGTGCCAGCAGTTATATAAGCGGGGGGGAGTACGAGCAGTACTTC | CASSYISGGEYEQYF
. | TRBJ2-7 | TRBD2 | TRBV5-1 | TGCGCCAGCAGCTTTGGGGGGGGATCCTACGAGCAGTACTTC | CASSFGGGSYEQYF
. | TRBJ2-1 | . | TRBV19 | TGTGCCAGTAGACAGGCGGGATTAGGAAATGAGCAGTTCTTC | CASRQAGLGNEQFF
few | TRBJ2-1 | . | TRBV11-2 | TGTGCCAGCAGCTTAGGCAGCTACAATGAGCAGTTCTTC | CASSLGSYNEQFF
. | TRBJ1-3 | TRBD1 | TRBV28 | TGTGCCAGCAGTCTGACAGGGTGGAACACCATATATTTT | CASSLTGWNTIYF
. | TRBJ2-3 | TRBD2 | TRBV5-4 | TGTGCCAGCAGCCCTAGCGGAAGCGGGAGCATTACAGATACGCAGTATTTT | CASSPSGSGSITDTQYF
. | TRBJ2-1 | TRBD2 | TRBV29-1 | TGCAGCGTTGTGGCGGGGGGGCGTAATGAGCAGTTCTTC | CSVVAGGRNEQFF
few | TRBJ1-2 | . | TRBV9 | TGTGCCAGCAGCGTATTAAGTGTCCCCCTAGGAGTAAACTATGGCTACACCTTC | CASSVLSVPLGVNYGYTF
. | TRBJ2-7 | TRBD2 | TRBV28 | TGTGCCAGCAGTTTGGTTAGCGGGAACTGGGAGCAGTACTTC | CASSLVSGNWEQYF
. | TRBJ2-7 | TRBD2 | TRBV27 | TGTGCCAGCTGGGCAGCGGGGGGTTCGAACTCCTACGAGCAGTACTTC | CASWAAGGSNSYEQYF
. | TRBJ2-5 | . | TRBV4-1 | TGCGCCAGCAGCCAAGATGTCGGAGGAGGACAAGAGACCCAGTACTTC | CASSQDVGGGQETQYF